These 10 T cell receptor beta chains came from one sample sequenced in a study of blood T cell repertoires in COVID-19 (dated by TCRdb to the early 2020s). Library construction relied on the immunoSEQ multiplex PCR assay. Here the immuneACCESS table is served through TCRdb, limited to in-frame sequences with V and J called. Missing clones are a known gap in these copies; in checked studies unresolved V genes cover under half, and the rest lacks a known reason. The sample table records 110,000 to 150,000 clones; 87% of these occur just once. Of the sample, more than 4% falls within the top ten clones. Sequencing used peripheral blood. Receptor source: a woman between 40 and 55 years old with acute or convalescent COVID-19.

The chain links TRBV28 to TRBJ2-5, with 7 bases that match TRBD2. The CDR3 spans 12 residues. The junction had 1 base not matched to a gene; V was cut back by 6 bases and J by 3 bases. CDR1 and CDR2 from the germline V gene are MDHEN and SYDVKM. CDR3 sequence reads: CASRGGKETQYF. The CDR3 region has the DNA TGTGCCAGCAGGGGGGGGAAAGAGACCCAGTACTTC.

J is TRBJ1-2 and V is TRBV4-1; tentative D call: TRBD1 (6 bases). Germline V CDR1 and CDR2: MGHRA, YSYEKL. The CDR3 totals 19 residues. The germline V and J ends were trimmed by 1 base and 0 bases, with 21 bases remaining between them. The DNA of the CDR3 is TGCGCCAGCAGCCAAGGGTTAGAACGTAGACAGGACACTAACTATGGCTACACCTTC. It codes for CASSQGLERRQDTNYGYTF.

The rearrangement joins TRBV11-1 to TRBJ1-1; 9 bases are shared with TRBD1. J gave up 4 bases and V 1 base, and 4 bases lay outside the gene matches. Looked up from germline, CDR1 is SGHAT and CDR2 is FQDESV (reference sequence). The CDR3 runs to 15 residues. CDR3 nucleotide sequence: TGTGCCAGCAGCTTAGAAGGGACAGGGATCACTGAAGCTTTCTTT. It translates to CASSLEGTGITEAFF.

About this clone itself: Other nucleotide sequences in the sample specify the same CDR3. The V call is TRBV5-1, the J call TRBJ2-2; the match to TRBD2 covers 11 bases. The ends lost 4 bases at V and 6 bases at J; junction bases unmatched: 5. The CDR3 has 15 amino acids. Germline loops: CDR1 SGHRS, CDR2 YFSETQ. The CDR3 DNA is TGCGCCAGCAGCCTTCTAGCGGGAGGACCCGGGGAGCTGTTTTTT. This translates into CASSLLAGGPGELFF.

The V gene is TRBV6-2 or TRBV6-3, the J gene TRBJ2-6, with 7 bases matching TRBD1. This CDR3 comprises 17 residues. Per the germline V gene, CDR1 is MNHEY and CDR2 is SVGEGT. V lost 6 bases and J lost 2; bases outside the gene matches: 10. This CDR3 reads CASSRRQGGAGANVLTF. The DNA of the CDR3 is TGTGCCAGCAGCCGTCGACAGGGTGGTGCTGGGGCCAACGTCCTGACTTTC.

This clone occurred a few times. The CDR3 spells CASSQDSFTEAFF. The CDR3 DNA follows: TGCGCCAGCAGCCAAGACAGTTTCACTGAAGCTTTCTTT. V is TRBV4-3 and J is TRBJ1-1; D unresolved. Germline V gene lookup returns CDR1 LGHNA and CDR2 YSLEER. V was trimmed by 0 bases and J by 4 bases, leaving 6 bases between them. This CDR3 is 13 amino acids long.

This chain connects TRBV5-1 to TRBJ2-1; 8 nucleotides line up with TRBD2. V shed 4 bases, J shed 0 bases, and the junction held 12 bases outside the gene matches. This CDR3 is 18 amino acids long. Germline lookup yields CDR1 SGHRS and CDR2 YFSETQ. CDR3 amino acids: CASSPAIAGSSSYNEQFF. The CDR3 nucleotides are TGCGCCAGCAGCCCTGCGATAGCGGGGTCGAGCTCCTACAATGAGCAGTTCTTC.

The chain links TRBV5-1 to TRBJ2-1; 9 positions match TRBD1. CDR1 is SGHRS and CDR2 is YFSETQ in the germline V gene. The CDR3 totals 17 residues. V lost 3 bases, J lost 1 base, and 8 bases stayed unmatched. CDR3 loop: CASSSLRDRASYNEQFF. CDR3 DNA sequence: TGCGCCAGCAGCTCCCTCCGGGACAGGGCTTCCTACAATGAGCAGTTCTTC. The full variable domain, completed using reference TRBV5-1 and TRBJ2-1, is KAGVTQTPRYLIKTRGQQVTLSCSPISGHRSVSWYQQTPGQGLQFLFEYFSETQRNKGNFPGRFSGRQFSNSRSEMNVSTLELGDSALYLCASSSLRDRASYNEQFFGPGTRLTVL.

The chain couples TRBV6-4 to TRBJ2-2; 10 nucleotides align to TRBD1. The CDR3 has 18 residues. Germline V lookup: CDR1 MRHNA, CDR2 SNTAGT. Losses at the gene ends were 0 bases for V and 0 bases for J; bases not matched to a gene: 4. The CDR3 here is CASSDSDRGLANTGELFF. In nucleotides, the CDR3 is TGTGCCAGCAGTGACTCGGACAGGGGGTTAGCGAACACCGGGGAGCTGTTTTTT.

This clone occurred once. The chain couples TRBV6-2 or TRBV6-3 to TRBJ1-5, with 8 bases identical to TRBD1. Germline V gives CDR1 MNHEY, CDR2 SVGEGT. This CDR3 spans 15 amino acids. With V trimmed by 5 bases and J by 0 bases, 3 bases remained unmatched. The CDR3 nucleotides are TGTGCCAGCAGTCAGGACAGGGATAGCAATCAGCCCCAGCATTTT. Encoded protein: CASSQDRDSNQPQHF.